This entry features one TCR beta chain sequence. This sample stems from a study of T cell responses to AZD1222 COVID-19 vaccine. Generated by immunoSEQ multiplex PCR, the TCRdb table keeps only in-frame clones and is missing some. The data hold some 180,000 clones, with 85% to 95% observed a single time. The CDR3 contains 20 residues. Germline trimming cut 3 bases from V and 0 bases from J; bases unmatched to any gene: 8. Germline V lookup: CDR1 LNHDA, CDR2 SQIVND (reference sequence). The genes are TRBV19 and TRBJ2-2, with 15 bases identical to TRBD2. The sequence was obtained from an adult in good health. The sequencing here drew on peripheral blood, taken on day 0 of AZD1222 vaccination. The CDR3 DNA reads TGTGCCAGTAGTATGGGACTAGCGGGGGGCTTCTTCGCGAACACCGGGGAGCTGTTTTTT. Residues: CASSMGLAGGFFANTGELFF. Supplemented by reference TRBV19 and TRBJ2-2, the full variable domain reads DGGITQSPKYLFRKEGQNVTLSCEQNLNHDAMYWYRQDPGQGLRLIYYSQIVNDFQKGDIAEGYSVSREKKESFPLTVTSAQKNPTAFYLCASSMGLAGGFFANTGELFFGEGSRLTVL.